This record looks at one TCR beta chain sequence and its context. Its antigen is not known. This entry is derived from a study of T cell responses to AZD1222 COVID-19 vaccine. Libraries were prepared by immunoSEQ multiplex PCR; TCRdb keeps only in-frame clonotypes and omits some of them. The repertoire includes about 84,000 clones, 75% to 90% of them detected once, and about 12% sits in the top ten. Study-wide results and limits: Donors in the cohort were predominantly white British and more often female, and clonal diversity was possibly underestimated.

The CDR3 has 14 residues. Trimming took 3 bases from V and 8 from J, leaving 13 bases between them. Germline V lookup: CDR1 LNHDA, CDR2 SQIVND (reference sequence). The starting material was peripheral blood, obtained 28 days after the second AZD1222 dose. The genes are TRBV19 and TRBJ1-4; a possible D gene is TRBD1 (6 bases). The receptor's source is an adult who received the AZD1222 COVID-19 vaccine. CDR3 sequence: CASSIRAGAEKLFF. In nucleotides, the CDR3 is TGTGCCAGTAGTATCAGGGCAGGGGCCGAAAAACTGTTTTTT.